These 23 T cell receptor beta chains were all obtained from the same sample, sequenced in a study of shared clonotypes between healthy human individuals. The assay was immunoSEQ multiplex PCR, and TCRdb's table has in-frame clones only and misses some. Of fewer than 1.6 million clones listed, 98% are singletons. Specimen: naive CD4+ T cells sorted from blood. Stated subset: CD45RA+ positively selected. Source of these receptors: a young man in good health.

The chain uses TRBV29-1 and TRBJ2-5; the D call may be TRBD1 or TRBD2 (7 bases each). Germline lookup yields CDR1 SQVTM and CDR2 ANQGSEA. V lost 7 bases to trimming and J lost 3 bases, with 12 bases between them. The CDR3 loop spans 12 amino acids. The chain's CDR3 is CSGQGGKETQYF. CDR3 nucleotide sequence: TGCAGCGGCCAGGGGGGGAAAGAGACCCAGTACTTC.

The CDR3, as DNA: TGTGCCAGCAGCTCGCGGGTCTACTCCTACGAGCAGTACTTC. Its translation: CASSSRVYSYEQYF. The chain has TRBV7-9 and TRBJ2-7; D is possibly TRBD2 (5 bases). Trimming pared 4 bases from V and 0 bases from J, leaving 10 bases between. The CDR3 extends over 14 amino acids. Germline-derived CDR1 and CDR2 are SEHNR and FQNEAQ (reference sequence).

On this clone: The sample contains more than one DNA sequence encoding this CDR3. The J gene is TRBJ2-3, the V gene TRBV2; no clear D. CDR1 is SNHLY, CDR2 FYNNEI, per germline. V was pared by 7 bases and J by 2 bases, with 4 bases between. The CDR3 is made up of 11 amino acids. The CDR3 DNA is TGTGCCAGCACCCTCACAGATACGCAGTATTTT. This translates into CASTLTDTQYF.

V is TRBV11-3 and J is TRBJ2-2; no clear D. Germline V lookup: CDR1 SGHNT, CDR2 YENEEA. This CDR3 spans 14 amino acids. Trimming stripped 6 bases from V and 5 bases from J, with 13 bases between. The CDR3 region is CASRLSLRTGELFF. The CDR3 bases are TGTGCCAGCAGACTAAGCCTGCGAACCGGGGAGCTGTTTTTT.

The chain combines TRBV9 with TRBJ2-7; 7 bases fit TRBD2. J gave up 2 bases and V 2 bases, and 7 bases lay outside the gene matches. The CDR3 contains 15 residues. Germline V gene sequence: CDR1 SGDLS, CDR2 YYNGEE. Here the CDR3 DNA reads TGTGCCAGCAGCGTGGAAAGCGGGGCCACCTACGAGCAGTACTTC. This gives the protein CASSVESGATYEQYF.

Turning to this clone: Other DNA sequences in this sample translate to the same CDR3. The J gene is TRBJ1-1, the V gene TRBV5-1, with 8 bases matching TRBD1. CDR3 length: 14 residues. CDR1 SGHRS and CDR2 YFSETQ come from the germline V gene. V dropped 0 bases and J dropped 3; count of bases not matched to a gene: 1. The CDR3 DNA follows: TGCGCCAGCAGCTTGGTACAGGGGGACACTGAAGCTTTCTTT. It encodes CASSLVQGDTEAFF.

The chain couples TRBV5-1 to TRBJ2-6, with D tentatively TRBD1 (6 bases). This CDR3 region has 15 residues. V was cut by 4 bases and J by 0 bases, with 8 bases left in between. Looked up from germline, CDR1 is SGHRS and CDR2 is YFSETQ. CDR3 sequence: CASSPDSSGANVLTF. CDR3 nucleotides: TGCGCCAGCAGCCCGGACAGCTCTGGGGCCAACGTCCTGACTTTC.

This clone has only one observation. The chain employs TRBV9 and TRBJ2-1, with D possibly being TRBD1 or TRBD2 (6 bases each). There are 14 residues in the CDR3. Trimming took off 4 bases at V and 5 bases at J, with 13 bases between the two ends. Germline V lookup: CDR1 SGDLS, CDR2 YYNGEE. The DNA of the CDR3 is TGTGCCAGCAGCCAAGGGGGGCCGGACAATGAGCAGTTCTTC. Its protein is CASSQGGPDNEQFF.

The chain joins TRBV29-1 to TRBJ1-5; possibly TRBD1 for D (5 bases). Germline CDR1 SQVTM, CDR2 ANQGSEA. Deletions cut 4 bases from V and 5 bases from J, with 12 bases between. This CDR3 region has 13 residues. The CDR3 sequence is CSVAPGPDQPQHF. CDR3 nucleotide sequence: TGCAGCGTTGCCCCGGGACCCGATCAGCCCCAGCATTTT.

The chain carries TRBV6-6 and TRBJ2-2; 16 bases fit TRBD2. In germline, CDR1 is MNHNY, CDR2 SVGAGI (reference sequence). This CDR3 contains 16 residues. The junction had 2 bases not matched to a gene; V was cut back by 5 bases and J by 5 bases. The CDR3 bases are TGTGCCAGCAGTAAGGGACTAGCGGGAGGGACCGGGGAGCTGTTTTTT. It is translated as CASSKGLAGGTGELFF.

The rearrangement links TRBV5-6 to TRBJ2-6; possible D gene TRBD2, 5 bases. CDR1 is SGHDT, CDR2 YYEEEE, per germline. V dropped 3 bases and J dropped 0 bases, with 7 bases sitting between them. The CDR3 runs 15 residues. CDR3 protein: CASSWRVSGANVLTF. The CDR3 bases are TGTGCCAGCAGCTGGCGGGTCTCTGGGGCCAACGTCCTGACTTTC.

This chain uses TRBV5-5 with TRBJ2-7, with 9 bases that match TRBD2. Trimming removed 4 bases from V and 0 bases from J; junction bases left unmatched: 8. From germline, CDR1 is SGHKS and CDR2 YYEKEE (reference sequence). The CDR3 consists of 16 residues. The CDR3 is CASSGATSGHSYEQYF. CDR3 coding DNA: TGTGCCAGCAGCGGCGCGACTAGCGGCCACTCCTACGAGCAGTACTTC.

The CDR3 reads CASSSKGANFEQYF. In DNA form, the CDR3 reads TGCGCCAGCAGCAGCAAGGGCGCTAATTTTGAACAGTACTTC. This chain connects TRBV5-1 to TRBJ2-7, with D hard to call. Between the trimmed V and J ends, which lost 4 bases and 10 bases, there was a span of 21 bases. The CDR3 sequence is 14 residues long. Germline assignment: CDR1 SGHRS and CDR2 YFSETQ.

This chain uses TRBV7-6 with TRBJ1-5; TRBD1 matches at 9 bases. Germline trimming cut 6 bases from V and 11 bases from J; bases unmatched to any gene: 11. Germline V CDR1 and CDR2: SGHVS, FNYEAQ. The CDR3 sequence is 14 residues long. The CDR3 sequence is CASRLDRGRWTQHF. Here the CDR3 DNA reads TGTGCCAGCAGACTGGACAGGGGACGATGGACCCAGCATTTT.

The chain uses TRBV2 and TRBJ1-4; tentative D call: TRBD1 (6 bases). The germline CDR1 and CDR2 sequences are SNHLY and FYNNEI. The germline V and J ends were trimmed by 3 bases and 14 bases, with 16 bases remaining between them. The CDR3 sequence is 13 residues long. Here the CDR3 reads CASSEVTGMLLFF. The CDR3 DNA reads TGTGCCAGCAGTGAGGTGACAGGCATGTTGCTGTTTTTT.

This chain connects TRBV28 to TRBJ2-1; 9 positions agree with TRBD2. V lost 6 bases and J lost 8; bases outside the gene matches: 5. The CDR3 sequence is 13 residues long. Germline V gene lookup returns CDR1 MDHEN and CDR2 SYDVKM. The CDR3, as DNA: TGTGCCAGCAGCTTTATAGCGGGAGATGAGCAGTTCTTC. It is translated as CASSFIAGDEQFF.

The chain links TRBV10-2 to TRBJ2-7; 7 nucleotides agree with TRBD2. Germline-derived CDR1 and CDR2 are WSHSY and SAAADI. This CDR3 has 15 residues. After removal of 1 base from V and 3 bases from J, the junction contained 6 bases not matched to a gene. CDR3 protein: CASSEWGGPNYEQYF. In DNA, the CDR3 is TGCGCCAGCAGTGAGTGGGGAGGGCCTAACTACGAGCAGTACTTC.

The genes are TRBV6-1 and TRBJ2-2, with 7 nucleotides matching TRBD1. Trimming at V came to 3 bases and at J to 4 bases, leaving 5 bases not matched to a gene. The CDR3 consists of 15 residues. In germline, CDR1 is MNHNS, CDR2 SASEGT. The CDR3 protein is CASSDGTAPTGELFF. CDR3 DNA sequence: TGTGCCAGCAGTGACGGGACAGCCCCCACCGGGGAGCTGTTTTTT.

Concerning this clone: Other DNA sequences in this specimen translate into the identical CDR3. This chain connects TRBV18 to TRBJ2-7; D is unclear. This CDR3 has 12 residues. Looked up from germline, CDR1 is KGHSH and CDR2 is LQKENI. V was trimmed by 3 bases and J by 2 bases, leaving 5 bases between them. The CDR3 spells CASSPLAYEQYF. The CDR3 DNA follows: TGTGCCAGCTCACCGCTGGCCTACGAGCAGTACTTC.

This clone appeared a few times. This chain's CDR3 is CASSLSGQSDFNTQYF. The CDR3 DNA reads as TGTGCCAGCAGCCTTAGCGGGCAATCCGATTTTAATACGCAGTATTTT. This chain connects TRBV6-6 to TRBJ2-3, with 7 bases lining up with TRBD2. J lost 7 bases, V lost 6 bases, and 16 bases had no gene match. Germline V gene data show CDR1 as MNHNY and CDR2 as SVGAGI (reference sequence). The CDR3 extends over 16 amino acids.

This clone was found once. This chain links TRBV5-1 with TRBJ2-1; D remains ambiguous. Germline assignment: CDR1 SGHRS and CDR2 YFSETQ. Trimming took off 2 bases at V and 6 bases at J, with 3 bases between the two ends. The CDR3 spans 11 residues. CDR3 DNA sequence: TGCGCCAGCAGCTTCCCCAATGAGCAGTTCTTC. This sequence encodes CASSFPNEQFF.

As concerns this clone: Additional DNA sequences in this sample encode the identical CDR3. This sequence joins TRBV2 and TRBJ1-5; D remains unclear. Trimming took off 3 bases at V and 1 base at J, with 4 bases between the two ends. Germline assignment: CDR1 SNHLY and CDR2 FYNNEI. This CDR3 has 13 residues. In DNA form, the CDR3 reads TGTGCCAGCAGTGAGGAAAGCAATCAGCCCCAGCATTTT. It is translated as CASSEESNQPQHF.

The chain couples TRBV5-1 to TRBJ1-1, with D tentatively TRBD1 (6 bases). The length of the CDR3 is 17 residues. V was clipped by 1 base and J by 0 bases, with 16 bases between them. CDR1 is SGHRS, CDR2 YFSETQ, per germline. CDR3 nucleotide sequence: TGCGCCAGCAGCTTGATGGTGGGGGGCGGGATGAACACTGAAGCTTTCTTT. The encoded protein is CASSLMVGGGMNTEAFF. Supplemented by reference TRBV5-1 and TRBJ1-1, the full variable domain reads KAGVTQTPRYLIKTRGQQVTLSCSPISGHRSVSWYQQTPGQGLQFLFEYFSETQRNKGNFPGRFSGRQFSNSRSEMNVSTLELGDSALYLCASSLMVGGGMNTEAFFGQGTRLTVV.